This is a list of T cell receptor beta chains from one sample in a study of blood T cell repertoires in COVID-19. This table comes from immunoSEQ multiplex PCR, and its TCRdb copy is limited to in-frame clones, with some not included. This table has about 180,000 clones, 75% to 80% appearing once. Sequencing input: peripheral blood. The receptors come from a woman aged 70-85 years with acute or convalescent COVID-19. Each CDR3 is given with its conserved first and last residue. A D gene is named only where the DNA matches it firmly. Clone sizes are given selectively: once, few, many, or a class where the clone is expanded.

v_call,d_call,j_call,clone_size,cdr3_aa,cdr3_nt
TRBV6-5,TRBD1,TRBJ2-7,.,CASSPPGQGTYEQYF,TGTGCCAGCAGTCCACCGGGACAGGGGACCTACGAGCAGTACTTC
TRBV3-1/TRBV3-2,TRBD1,TRBJ2-6,.,CASSPSTGAGANVLTF,TGTGCCAGCAGCCCAAGTACAGGGGCTGGGGCCAACGTCCTGACTTTC
TRBV7-2,TRBD2,TRBJ2-1,.,CASSLLGGDTKWEQFF,TGTGCCAGCAGCTTGCTCGGGGGGGACACTAAATGGGAGCAGTTCTTC
TRBV5-4,TRBD2,TRBJ2-3,.,CASSLFSGRYTDTQYF,TGTGCCAGCAGCTTGTTTAGCGGGAGATACACAGATACGCAGTATTTT
TRBV5-1,.,TRBJ2-1,.,CASSPGDGSRNEQFF,TGCGCCAGCAGCCCCGGGGACGGGAGTAGAAATGAGCAGTTCTTC
TRBV19,.,TRBJ1-3,once,CASSIPPGQSSGNTIYF,TGTGCCAGTAGTATACCCCCAGGACAAAGCTCTGGAAACACCATATATTTT
TRBV12-5,.,TRBJ2-7,.,CASGPRARLQGGFLEQYF,TGTGCTAGTGGTCCACGTGCCAGATTACAGGGCGGGTTTCTCGAGCAGTACTTC
TRBV19,.,TRBJ2-3,many,CASSIGNSNTQYF,TGTGCCAGTAGTATAGGAAACTCAAATACGCAGTATTTT
TRBV5-6,.,TRBJ2-7,few,CASSFSGEQYF,TGTGCCAGCAGCTTTAGCGGCGAGCAGTACTTC
TRBV9,.,TRBJ2-1,.,CASSATGLNNEQFF,TGTGCCAGCAGCGCCACGGGACTGAACAATGAGCAGTTCTTC
TRBV2,.,TRBJ2-7,few,CASSPQGRDYEQYF,TGTGCCAGCAGTCCACAGGGTCGGGACTACGAGCAGTACTTC
TRBV30,.,TRBJ1-3,.,CAWSLGVAGNTIYF,TGTGCCTGGAGCCTAGGGGTTGCTGGAAACACCATATATTTT